The clone carrying this T cell receptor beta chain has a count of ten or more. Its matching antigen is unknown. This sample is part of a study of T cells after posttransplantation cyclophosphamide. Germline CDR1 reads MDHEN; CDR2 reads SYDVKM. CDR3 length equals 14 residues. The J segment lost 9 bases and the V segment lost 4 bases, leaving 4 bases of the junction unmatched. Points from the study as a whole: Donor CD8+ memory clones often dominated recipient blood repertoires at later times. Recipient CMV seropositivity and CMV reactivation strongly tracked TRB clonality. Skin or GI-infiltrating T cells shared few TRB sequences with blood.

A marrow graft followed busulfan-fludarabine conditioning, with cyclophosphamide on days +3 and +4. The data were produced by immunoSEQ multiplex PCR, yet TCRdb's version contains in-frame clones alone and is incomplete. Observed in the sample are about 14,000 clones, none of them singletons. This sample comprised PBMCs, obtained 950 to 1,200 days after allogeneic stem cell transplant with posttransplant cyclophosphamide. The sequence was obtained from a female patient in her forties or fifties who received an allogeneic stem cell transplant from a related donor, was CMV-positive, and had no GVHD. Some T cells may be provided by the graft donor. The rearrangement joins TRBV28 to TRBJ1-5, with 12 bases lining up with TRBD1. This CDR3 reads CASSSGQGAGPQHF. The CDR3 coding sequence is TGTGCCAGCAGTTCGGGACAGGGGGCCGGGCCCCAGCATTTT.